Shown below are 25 T cell receptor beta chains from a single sample sequenced in a study of response to subunit inactivated influenza vaccine. TCRdb reprocessed the RT-PCR reads via MiXCR and lists one record per CDR3 protein. Of 500,000 or so distinct CDR3 sequences in the sample, roughly 9.7% are singletons; the top ten hold roughly 12%. The sample was PBMCs from blood, taken around seven weeks after vaccination. Receptors originate from a man in his forties or fifties who received an inactivated influenza vaccine.

This clonotype was seen at least ten times. The rearrangement links TRBV20-1 to TRBJ2-3, with D perhaps matching TRBD2 (6 bases). Germline V gene data show CDR1 as DFQATT and CDR2 as SNEGSKA (reference sequence). The ends were cut back, 3 bases at V and 4 bases at J, with 14 bases in the middle. The CDR3 runs to 14 residues. The CDR3 nucleotides are TGCAGTGCTAGTAGGCCCGGGGGTTCAGATACGCAGTATTTT. Its protein product is CSASRPGGSDTQYF.

Only a few counts were recorded for this clonotype. The chain recombines TRBV7-9 with TRBJ1-1; TRBD1 aligns across 10 bases. This CDR3 has 16 residues. From germline, CDR1 is SEHNR and CDR2 FQNEAQ (reference sequence). V lost 3 bases and J lost 3; bases outside the gene matches: 7. This chain's CDR3 is CASSLPTGGWDTEAFF. As DNA, the CDR3 is TGTGCCAGCAGCTTGCCGACAGGGGGCTGGGACACTGAAGCTTTCTTT.

V usage is TRBV25-1 and J usage is TRBJ2-5, with 7 nucleotides matching TRBD1. V lost 8 bases, J lost 4 bases, and 13 bases stayed unmatched. Germline-derived CDR1 and CDR2 are MGHDK and SYGVNS. This CDR3 comprises 15 residues. This chain's CDR3 is CASGPLKGGAETQYF. The CDR3 bases are TGTGCCAGCGGGCCCCTAAAAGGGGGCGCAGAGACCCAGTACTTC.

The CDR3 DNA is TGTGCCAGCAGCTTAAGGCTAGCGGGAGAAGGGGGTACGCAGTATTTT. Amino acids: CASSLRLAGEGGTQYF. The chain is built from TRBV7-2 and TRBJ2-3; 10 bases align to TRBD2. Trimming removed 2 bases from V and 8 bases from J; junction bases left unmatched: 10. The CDR3 is made up of 16 amino acids. Germline V gives CDR1 SGHTA, CDR2 FQGNSA.

The chain employs TRBV6-2 or TRBV6-3 and TRBJ2-2; TRBD2 agrees at 7 bases. The V and J ends lost 6 bases and 1 base, in that order; junction bases with no gene match: 8. Germline V gene data show CDR1 as MNHEY and CDR2 as SVGEGT. The CDR3 has 16 residues. The CDR3 DNA reads TGTGCCAGCAGCCCTGCTAGCGGTCGGAACACCGGGGAGCTGTTTTTT. It translates to CASSPASGRNTGELFF.

The rearrangement links TRBV7-9 to TRBJ2-3; D unclear. CDR1 SEHNR and CDR2 FQNEAQ come from the germline V gene (reference sequence). The CDR3 extends over 15 amino acids. V was clipped by 5 bases and J by 0 bases, with 12 bases between them. CDR3 residues: CASSTRELSTDTQYF. The CDR3 DNA is TGTGCCAGCAGCACGAGAGAATTGAGCACAGATACGCAGTATTTT.

A few counts support this clonotype. This chain connects TRBV12-3 or TRBV12-4 to TRBJ1-6; D gene unclear. Trimming shortened V by 4 bases and J by 9 bases, and 7 bases separated the two germline ends. This CDR3 is built from 12 residues. The CDR3 sequence is CASSSGPSPLHF. CDR3 nucleotides: TGTGCCAGCAGTTCCGGACCTTCACCCCTCCACTTT.

The chain joins TRBV20-1 to TRBJ2-7, with D uncertain. V was cut by 1 base and J by 4 bases, with 14 bases left in between. Germline loops: CDR1 DFQATT, CDR2 SNEGSKA (reference sequence). This CDR3 spans 14 amino acids. The CDR3 nucleotides read TGCAGTGCTAGAGCGGCGCGGAACACATACGAGCAGTACTTC. Protein: CSARAARNTYEQYF.

The genes are TRBV21-1 and TRBJ2-1; TRBD1, as called in the table, went unchecked against the DNA. TRBV21-1 is classified as a pseudogene. This CDR3 region has 17 residues. The CDR3, as DNA: TGTGCCAGCAGCAAAGCAGTAGGGCAGGGACAGGACAATGAGCAGTTCTTC. As protein: CASSKAVGQGQDNEQFF.

This clonotype was counted many times. The chain uses TRBV7-9 and TRBJ1-4; maybe TRBD1 (5 bases). The germline gives CDR1 SEHNR, CDR2 FQNEAQ (reference sequence). The V and J ends lost 4 bases and 0 bases respectively, with 6 bases between them. The CDR3 length is 14 residues. The CDR3 bases are TGTGCCAGCAGCTCCAGGGCAACTAATGAAAAACTGTTTTTT. Its protein is CASSSRATNEKLFF.

Only a few counts were recorded for this clonotype. The J gene is TRBJ2-7, the V gene TRBV25-1, with D perhaps TRBD1 or TRBD2 (5 bases each). The CDR3 is 15 residues long. V dropped 0 bases and J dropped 5 bases, with 14 bases sitting between them. Germline CDR1 reads MGHDK; CDR2 reads SYGVNS. The CDR3: CASSEYGDGRHEQYF. The CDR3 DNA is TGTGCCAGCAGTGAATACGGGGACGGTCGCCACGAGCAGTACTTC.

The chain recombines TRBV3-1 with TRBJ1-2, with a possible D match to TRBD1 (6 bases). The CDR3 loop spans 18 amino acids. In germline, CDR1 is LGHDT, CDR2 YNNKEL (reference sequence). Trimming left V 0 bases short and J 2 bases short, with 19 bases between. The CDR3 region is CASSQDHGGHVYNYGYTF. The CDR3 DNA follows: TGTGCCAGCAGCCAAGATCACGGGGGCCACGTCTACAACTATGGCTACACCTTC.

The gene calls are TRBV5-1 and TRBJ2-1, with TRBD1 matching over 9 bases. This CDR3 is built from 15 residues. J gave up 8 bases and V 3 bases, and 9 bases lay outside the gene matches. Looked up from germline, CDR1 is SGHRS and CDR2 is YFSETQ. For the CDR3, the DNA is TGCGCCAGCAGCTATCACAGGGGGCGCGGGTATGAGCAGTTCTTC. Its protein is CASSYHRGRGYEQFF. The full variable domain, its missing parts supplied by reference TRBV5-1 and TRBJ2-1, is KAGVTQTPRYLIKTRGQQVTLSCSPISGHRSVSWYQQTPGQGLQFLFEYFSETQRNKGNFPGRFSGRQFSNSRSEMNVSTLELGDSALYLCASSYHRGRGYEQFFGPGTRLTVL.

The V gene is TRBV6-1, the J gene TRBJ1-3; 7 bases agree with TRBD1. The germline V gene encodes CDR1 MNHNS and CDR2 SASEGT. J gave up 0 bases and V 5 bases, and 7 bases lay outside the gene matches. CDR3 length: 16 amino acids. The CDR3 DNA reads as TGTGCCAGCAGTCATCCGGACAGGAACTCTGGAAACACCATATATTTT. Residues: CASSHPDRNSGNTIYF.

V usage is TRBV30 and J usage is TRBJ2-5, with 7 bases fitting TRBD1. This CDR3 spans 14 amino acids. Germline CDR1 GTSNPN, CDR2 SVGIG (reference sequence). J was trimmed by 4 bases and V by 1 base; bases with no gene match: 6. CDR3 sequence (DNA): TGTGCCTGGAGTGGACAGGGCGGCGGAGAGACCCAGTACTTC. It is translated as CAWSGQGGGETQYF.

In this sample, this clonotype turned up a few times. The chain employs TRBV7-2 and TRBJ2-5; tentatively, D is TRBD1 (5 bases). Germline assignment: CDR1 SGHTA and CDR2 FQGNSA. There are 16 residues in the CDR3. Trimming left V 0 bases short and J 2 bases short, with 13 bases between. The chain's CDR3 is CASSLASAGNQETQYF. Written as DNA, the CDR3 is TGTGCCAGCAGCTTAGCGTCGGCAGGGAATCAAGAGACCCAGTACTTC.

The chain employs TRBV5-1 and TRBJ2-7; D may be TRBD1 (5 bases). Germline lookup yields CDR1 SGHRS and CDR2 YFSETQ. Trimming took 1 base from V and 7 from J, leaving 15 bases between them. The CDR3 spans 14 residues. CDR3 loop: CASSLRGPRKEQYF. CDR3 coding DNA: TGCGCCAGCAGCTTGAGGGGCCCAAGGAAAGAGCAGTACTTC.

In its sample, this clonotype was seen a few times. This chain connects TRBV7-2 to TRBJ1-1, with TRBD1 matching over 7 bases. The V and J ends lost 5 bases and 7 bases, in that order; junction bases with no gene match: 1. Germline lookup yields CDR1 SGHTA and CDR2 FQGNSA. This CDR3 is 11 amino acids long. CDR3 residues: CASSGDSEAFF. CDR3 DNA sequence: TGTGCCAGCAGCGGGGACAGTGAAGCTTTCTTT.

This clonotype was seen many times. The V gene is TRBV5-5, the J gene TRBJ1-2, with 8 bases matching TRBD1. The CDR3 consists of 16 residues. Germline V lookup: CDR1 SGHKS, CDR2 YYEKEE (reference sequence). V lost 4 bases, J lost 7 bases, and 15 bases stayed unmatched. For the CDR3, the DNA is TGTGCCAGCAGCCTGAGGGAACCGGGACAGGCTCCTGGCTACACCTTC. This encodes CASSLREPGQAPGYTF.

Here the CDR3 reads CASSLGAGPEDEQYF. The CDR3 DNA reads TGTGCCAGCAGCTTAGGGGCCGGGCCTGAGGACGAGCAGTACTTC. V and J are TRBV7-8 and TRBJ2-7; D is uncertain. CDR1 and CDR2 from the germline V gene are SGHVS and FQNEAQ. This CDR3 spans 15 amino acids. V gave up 1 base and J gave up 5 bases, with 15 bases separating them. Using reference TRBV7-8 and TRBJ2-7 for the parts outside the CDR3, the full variable domain is GAGVSQSPRYKVAKRGQDVALRCDPISGHVSLFWYQQALGQGPEFLTYFQNEAQLDKSGLPSDRFFAERPEGSVSTLKIQRTQQEDSAVYLCASSLGAGPEDEQYFGPGTRLTVT.

The rearrangement links TRBV6-1 to TRBJ2-1; D gene unclear. V lost 2 bases, J lost 2 bases, and 13 bases lay in between. CDR3 size: 16 residues. Germline assignment: CDR1 MNHNS and CDR2 SASEGT. The CDR3 sequence: CASSEMFFSTYNEQFF. The CDR3 bases are TGTGCCAGCAGTGAAATGTTCTTCTCAACCTACAATGAGCAGTTCTTC.

This clonotype was seen ten or more times. J is TRBJ1-5 and V is TRBV24-1; tentatively, D is TRBD1 (5 bases). The ends were cut back, 12 bases at V and 7 bases at J, with 24 bases in the middle. The CDR3 covers 15 residues. Germline CDR1 KGHDR, CDR2 SFDVKD. CDR3 DNA sequence: TGTGCCTCCCCGAGTGCCGTAGGGGCTCGCCAGCCCCAGCATTTT. It is translated as CASPSAVGARQPQHF.

This clonotype was detected ten times or more. The V gene is TRBV7-2, the J gene TRBJ1-4, with unresolved D. From germline, CDR1 is SGHTA and CDR2 FQGNSA. V shed 0 bases and J shed 4 bases, with 6 bases lying between them. CDR3 length: 14 amino acids. In DNA, the CDR3 is TGTGCCAGCAGCTTAGCACCTCATAATGAAAAACTGTTTTTT. It is translated as CASSLAPHNEKLFF. The full variable domain, with the rest looked up from reference TRBV7-2 and TRBJ1-4, is GAGVSQSPSNKVTEKGKDVELRCDPISGHTALYWYRQSLGQGLEFLIYFQGNSAPDKSGLPSDRFSAERTGGSVSTLTIQRTQQEDSAVYLCASSLAPHNEKLFFGSGTQLSVL.

Note on this clonotype: A much larger clone is a single base away; this may be a read error. The rearrangement joins TRBV4-2 to TRBJ1-1; possibly TRBD1 for D (5 bases). V was shortened by 2 bases and J by 3 bases, with 16 bases between the two germline ends. This CDR3 is 16 amino acids long. Looked up from germline, CDR1 is LGHNA and CDR2 is YNFKEQ. For the CDR3, the DNA is TGTGCCAGCAGCCAAAATGTTTACGGGGCAGACACTGAAGCTTTCTTT. Amino acids: CASSQNVYGADTEAFF.

This clonotype was recorded many times. The chain has TRBV7-2 and TRBJ2-1; 11 bases align to TRBD2. CDR3 length equals 15 residues. V shed 5 bases, J shed 9 bases, and the junction held 9 bases outside the gene matches. Germline CDR1 reads SGHTA; CDR2 reads FQGNSA. CDR3 sequence (DNA): TGTGCCAGCAGCCAAACCGGGACTAGCGGCCTTGAGCAGTTCTTC. It specifies CASSQTGTSGLEQFF.